This TCR beta chain is drawn from a study of control samples from healthy donors and cancer patients. TCRdb keeps only in-frame clones here, not all; method: immunoSEQ multiplex PCR. The record lists under 200,000 clones, of which the ten most abundant hold about 2.2%. V lost 4 bases and J lost 4, with 17 bases in between. CDR1 and CDR2 from the germline V gene are LGHNA and YNFKEQ. The CDR3 sequence is 15 residues long. V is TRBV4-2 and J is TRBJ2-7, with D maybe TRBD1 (6 bases). The receptor comes from a woman aged 25 to 45 in good health. The sample comprised blood. CDR3 DNA: TGTGCCAGCAGCCCCTCACGACAGGAGTTTTACGAGCAGTACTTC. This translates into CASSPSRQEFYEQYF.